A single sample gave rise to the 18 T cell receptor beta chains below, sequenced in a study of technical replicates of blood from a handful of donors. Only in-frame clones appear in the TCRdb table, and some are missing; sequencing was by immunoSEQ multiplex PCR. The sample yields 55,000 to 75,000 clones, roughly 91% seen once. Sample: PBMCs. Receptor source: a human donor in good health. Some clones in this sample may be carry-over from other donors' samples.

The rearrangement joins TRBV7-2 to TRBJ2-1, with 10 positions matching TRBD2. CDR1 and CDR2 from the germline V gene are SGHTA and FQGNSA. With V trimmed by 5 bases and J by 4 bases, 14 bases remained unmatched. This CDR3 has 18 residues. The CDR3: CASSKEGGAGGGYNEQFF. Here the CDR3 DNA reads TGTGCCAGCAGCAAAGAAGGAGGAGCGGGGGGGGGATACAATGAGCAGTTCTTC.

This chain joins TRBV15 and TRBJ1-4; 7 nucleotides match TRBD1. CDR3 length: 14 residues. The germline CDR1 and CDR2 sequences are LNHNV and YYDKDF (reference sequence). V gave up 7 bases and J gave up 3 bases; unmatched junction bases: 5. The CDR3 here is CATKQGKSNEKLFF. The DNA of the CDR3 is TGTGCCACCAAACAGGGGAAATCTAATGAAAAACTGTTTTTT.

This clone turned up a few times. The chain combines TRBV7-2 with TRBJ2-3; D remains ambiguous. With 2 bases removed from V and 4 bases from J, the gap between germline ends came to 4 bases. This CDR3 spans 12 amino acids. Per germline, CDR1 SGHTA and CDR2 FQGNSA. The CDR3 reads CASSLFADTQYF. As DNA, the CDR3 is TGTGCCAGCAGCTTATTCGCAGATACGCAGTATTTT.

This chain links TRBV19 with TRBJ2-1; 10 bases match TRBD2. CDR1 and CDR2 (germline): LNHDA, SQIVND (reference sequence). The CDR3 is 15 amino acids. Unmatched junction bases numbered 12, after V lost 6 bases and J lost 10 bases. The chain's CDR3 is CASRGQAGGPREQFF. The CDR3 DNA follows: TGTGCCAGTAGGGGACAAGCGGGAGGGCCGAGAGAGCAGTTCTTC.

The rearrangement links TRBV13 to TRBJ1-4, with a tentative D call TRBD1 (5 bases). From germline, CDR1 is PRHDT and CDR2 FYEKMQ (reference sequence). This CDR3 contains 17 residues. Trimming took 5 bases from V and 4 from J, leaving 20 bases between them. The CDR3 sequence: CASSQGLGAGGNEKLFF. The DNA for the CDR3 is TGTGCCAGCAGCCAAGGGCTAGGAGCGGGGGGTAATGAAAAACTGTTTTTT.

The chain uses TRBV29-1 and TRBJ2-3, with 7 bases lining up with TRBD2. The CDR3 totals 16 residues. The J segment lost 0 bases and the V segment lost 6 bases, leaving 12 bases of the junction unmatched. Germline V lookup: CDR1 SQVTM, CDR2 ANQGSEA. This CDR3 reads CSVDSDGRYSTDTQYF. The CDR3 region has the DNA TGCAGCGTCGACTCGGACGGGAGGTATAGCACAGATACGCAGTATTTT.

The J gene is TRBJ2-5, the V gene TRBV6-1; tentatively, D is TRBD2 (5 bases). This CDR3 is built from 17 residues. Trimming stripped 4 bases from V and 4 bases from J, with 22 bases between. Germline loops: CDR1 MNHNS, CDR2 SASEGT. The DNA for the CDR3 is TGTGCCAGCAGTGCCAGCCTAATTAGTCGAGGGCGAGAGACCCAGTACTTC. Translation: CASSASLISRGRETQYF.

The chain joins TRBV6-6 to TRBJ2-7, with TRBD2 as a possible D gene (5 bases). V dropped 10 bases and J dropped 2 bases, with 9 bases sitting between them. Germline lookup yields CDR1 MNHNY and CDR2 SVGAGI (reference sequence). This CDR3 region has 11 residues. CDR3 sequence: CATSRAYEQYF. The CDR3 DNA sequence: TGTGCCACCTCGAGGGCCTACGAGCAGTACTTC.

CDR3 loop: CAIRTGNTGELFF. The DNA for the CDR3 is TGTGCCATTCGGACAGGGAACACCGGGGAGCTGTTTTTT. The chain is built from TRBV10-3 and TRBJ2-2, with 7 nucleotides matching TRBD1. V gave up 9 bases and J gave up 1 base; unmatched junction bases: 2. The CDR3 loop spans 13 amino acids. The germline V gene has CDR1 ENHRY and CDR2 SYGVKD.

This chain connects TRBV7-9 to TRBJ2-6, with D unresolved. V gave up 2 bases and J gave up 2 bases, with 7 bases separating them. Germline V CDR1 and CDR2: SEHNR, FQNEAQ (reference sequence). The CDR3 runs to 15 residues. Here the CDR3 reads CASSLPRTGANVLTF. CDR3 DNA sequence: TGTGCCAGCAGCTTACCCAGAACTGGGGCCAACGTCCTGACTTTC.

The chain couples TRBV9 to TRBJ2-3; 8 nucleotides line up with TRBD1. The CDR3 runs 15 residues. Looked up from germline, CDR1 is SGDLS and CDR2 is YYNGEE. Trimming cost V 3 bases and J 4 bases; bases outside gene matches: 7. CDR3 loop: CASSGGQGLPDTQYF. DNA of the CDR3: TGTGCCAGCAGCGGCGGACAGGGTCTTCCAGATACGCAGTATTTT.

The chain uses TRBV4-2 and TRBJ2-7, with 12 bases lining up with TRBD2. The CDR3 extends over 17 amino acids. J lost 2 bases, V lost 0 bases, and 5 bases had no gene match. CDR1 LGHNA and CDR2 YNFKEQ come from the germline V gene. The CDR3 loop reads CASSQEPSGGAAYEQYF. The CDR3 DNA is TGTGCCAGCAGCCAAGAGCCTAGCGGGGGGGCCGCCTACGAGCAGTACTTC.

This chain joins TRBV7-2 and TRBJ1-2; 9 bases are a match to TRBD1. Trimming at V came to 5 bases and at J to 2 bases, leaving 6 bases not matched to a gene. The CDR3 loop spans 15 amino acids. Germline V gives CDR1 SGHTA, CDR2 FQGNSA. CDR3 DNA: TGTGCCAGCAGCCCGCGGACAGGGGCGAACTATGGCTACACCTTC. This sequence encodes CASSPRTGANYGYTF.

V gene TRBV5-4 combines with J gene TRBJ2-1, with D tentatively TRBD1 (6 bases). The CDR3 runs 15 residues. Trimming shortened V by 1 base and J by 4 bases, and 12 bases separated the two germline ends. Germline V gives CDR1 SGHNT, CDR2 YYREEE (reference sequence). This chain's CDR3 is CASSLWGTPYNEQFF. The CDR3 DNA is TGTGCCAGCAGCTTGTGGGGGACACCTTACAATGAGCAGTTCTTC.

The genes are TRBV6-5 and TRBJ1-1; tentative D call: TRBD1 (6 bases). Trimming shortened V by 5 bases and J by 1 base, and 11 bases separated the two germline ends. The CDR3 sequence is 14 residues long. Looked up from germline, CDR1 is MNHEY and CDR2 is SVGAGI. The CDR3 DNA reads as TGTGCCAGCAGTAGCAGGGGAAAGAACACTGAAGCTTTCTTT. Amino acid sequence: CASSSRGKNTEAFF.

The V call is TRBV9, the J call TRBJ1-1; tentatively, D is TRBD1 (6 bases). Germline-derived CDR1 and CDR2 are SGDLS and YYNGEE. CDR3 size: 15 residues. V lost 3 bases to trimming and J lost 0 bases, with 12 bases between them. This CDR3 is CASSGTGNMNTEAFF. For the CDR3, the DNA is TGTGCCAGCAGCGGAACAGGGAACATGAACACTGAAGCTTTCTTT.

A single count supports this clone. This chain uses TRBV4-1 with TRBJ1-1; TRBD1 might be the D (6 bases). V lost 1 base, J lost 0 bases, and 15 bases lay in between. The germline V gene encodes CDR1 MGHRA and CDR2 YSYEKL. This CDR3 spans 17 amino acids. This CDR3 is CASSQVGAGFMNTEAFF. In nucleotides, the CDR3 is TGCGCCAGCAGCCAAGTGGGGGCGGGTTTCATGAACACTGAAGCTTTCTTT.

The chain recombines TRBV7-2 with TRBJ2-2, with 9 nucleotides matching TRBD2. V was clipped by 2 bases and J by 7 bases; unmatched bases: 17. The length of the CDR3 is 19 residues. Germline values: CDR1 SGHTA, CDR2 FQGNSA. The CDR3 nucleotides read TGTGCCAGCAGCTTACCCCCTGGCGGGAGGGCCGGGTTGGGCGGGGAGCTGTTTTTT. This sequence encodes CASSLPPGGRAGLGGELFF.